The 13 T cell receptor beta chains below were found in one sample sequenced in a study of regulatory T cells in long-lasting Graves disease. The authors built TCR beta libraries using iRepertoire HTBI primers and Arm-PCR of CDR3 regions. TCRdb used MiXCR to reprocess the multiplex PCR reads, holding one entry per CDR3 protein. The repertoire consists of some 350,000 distinct CDR3 sequences, with under 20% occurring once and the leading ten covering 20%. As to time point: newly diagnosed GD, antithyroid drugs for less than 3 months. PBMC RNA served as the TCR library source. The same data also went into a second study, on T cells in Graves' hyperthyroidism and ophthalmopathy.

This material consisted of peripheral blood mononuclear cells (PBMCs), taken at new diagnosis, from a patient treated with antithyroid drugs. The receptors here all came from a woman in her late teens or twenties with Graves disease.

This clonotype was seen a few times. The chain has TRBV29-1 and TRBJ1-4; D not resolved. This CDR3 spans 13 amino acids. The V gene lost 6 bases and the J gene lost 0 bases, with 8 bases spanning the gap. CDR1 and CDR2 (germline): SQVTM, ANQGSEA. The CDR3 DNA reads as TGCAGCGTCGCCATATCAACTAATGAAAAACTGTTTTTT. Its protein product is CSVAISTNEKLFF.

This clonotype was picked up many times. V gene TRBV6-1 combines with J gene TRBJ1-2; possible D gene TRBD1, 5 bases. Germline CDR1 MNHNS, CDR2 SASEGT. V lost 3 bases to trimming and J lost 7 bases, with 12 bases between them. The CDR3 loop spans 13 amino acids. CDR3 region: CASSDAGTGGYTF. Here the CDR3 DNA reads TGTGCCAGCAGTGACGCAGGGACGGGTGGCTACACCTTC.

In the case of this clonotype: A read error likely explains this, since a far larger clone differs by one base. The chain is built from TRBV28 and TRBJ2-1, with 8 bases matching TRBD2. The tail of the sequence fits TRBJ2-5 better, so the J call may be wrong. This CDR3 is 14 amino acids long. Germline V gene sequence: CDR1 MDHEN, CDR2 SYDVKM. For the CDR3, the DNA is TGTGCCAGCAGTCTCCTCGGGGGGGAAGAGGCCCAGTACTTC. It yields the protein CASSLLGGEEAQYF.

This chain uses TRBV20-1 with TRBJ2-7, with 9 bases that match TRBD2. CDR1 DFQATT and CDR2 SNEGSKA come from the germline V gene (reference sequence). The CDR3 spans 18 residues. V shed 5 bases and J 4 bases; nucleotides not matched to a gene: 21. The CDR3 spells CSAGLTPGLAPRGYEQYF. The CDR3 nucleotides read TGCAGTGCTGGCCTTACACCGGGACTAGCCCCAAGGGGTTACGAGCAGTACTTC.

The gene calls are TRBV12-3 or TRBV12-4 and TRBJ1-2, with a possible D match to TRBD1 (5 bases). V was clipped by 6 bases and J by 5 bases, with 16 bases between them. CDR3 length: 14 amino acids. CDR3 amino acids: CASSIGALGYGYTF. CDR3 sequence (DNA): TGTGCCAGCAGCATAGGGGCTTTGGGGTATGGCTACACCTTC.

There are many counts of this clonotype. The V call is TRBV28, the J call TRBJ1-6, with D tentatively TRBD1 (5 bases). The CDR3 is 14 amino acids. Deletions cut 6 bases from V and 7 bases from J, with 13 bases between. Germline-derived CDR1 and CDR2 are MDHEN and SYDVKM. CDR3 region: CASSRGDVNSPLHF. CDR3 sequence (DNA): TGTGCCAGCAGCCGAGGGGACGTGAATTCACCCCTCCACTTT.

The rearrangement joins TRBV9 to TRBJ1-5; TRBD1 matches 12 bases. The CDR3 runs to 19 residues. From germline, CDR1 is SGDLS and CDR2 YYNGEE. The V segment lost 6 bases and the J segment 0 bases; nucleotides outside the gene matches: 13. For the CDR3, the DNA is TGTGCCAGCAACCCTCCGGGACAGGGGGCAAATTATAGCAATCAGCCCCAGCATTTT. It translates to CASNPPGQGANYSNQPQHF.

This clonotype has just a few counts. The rearrangement uses TRBV20-1 and TRBJ1-6, with D possibly TRBD1 on 5 matching bases. Germline CDR1 and CDR2: DFQATT and SNEGSKA (reference sequence). CDR3 length: 14 amino acids. V lost 6 bases and J lost 5, with 14 bases in between. The CDR3 loop is CSAPGPYDNSPLHF. The CDR3 DNA sequence: TGCAGTGCCCCGGGGCCCTACGATAATTCACCCCTCCACTTT.

Many counts were recorded for this clonotype. The CDR3 bases are TGTGCCAGCAGACGATTCTTCCCAGATACGCAGTATTTT. As protein: CASRRFFPDTQYF. V and J are TRBV28 and TRBJ2-3; D gene uncertain. The CDR3 has 13 residues. V shed 6 bases and J shed 4 bases, with 11 bases lying between them. Germline values: CDR1 MDHEN, CDR2 SYDVKM.

V is TRBV20-1 and J is TRBJ2-5, with D possibly being TRBD2 (6 bases). Germline CDR1 is DFQATT and CDR2 is SNEGSKA (reference sequence). The CDR3 length is 14 residues. The V end was cut by 0 bases, the J end by 4 bases, with 12 bases between. Written as DNA, the CDR3 is TGCAGTGCTAGAGATCGCGAGGGAGGAGAGACCCAGTACTTC. It specifies CSARDREGGETQYF.

The CDR3 coding sequence is TGTGCCAGCAGCCAAGACCGGACTAGCGGGAGACTCCGGAATGAGCAGTTCTTC. The encoded protein is CASSQDRTSGRLRNEQFF. This chain joins TRBV14 and TRBJ2-1, with 13 bases lining up with TRBD2. The CDR3 has 18 amino acids. The J segment lost 7 bases and the V segment lost 0 bases, leaving 9 bases of the junction unmatched. Germline V gene lookup returns CDR1 SGHDN and CDR2 FVKESK.

This clonotype was observed at least ten times. Germline is not matched at one junction end, which may reflect a read error. The chain links TRBV5-1 to TRBJ1-1, with D hard to call. Germline CDR1 is SGHRS and CDR2 is YFSETQ. The CDR3 spans 13 residues. The CDR3 region is CASSPGEGAGAFF. As DNA, the CDR3 is TGTGCCAGCAGCCCCGGAGAGGGCGCGGGGGCTTTCTTT.

The chain employs TRBV19 and TRBJ1-1; TRBD1 aligns across 7 bases. This CDR3 has 13 residues. The V gene end was trimmed by 4 bases and the J gene end by 5 bases; junction bases not matched to a gene: 4. Germline V lookup: CDR1 LNHDA, CDR2 SQIVND (reference sequence). The CDR3 DNA reads as TGTGCCAGTAGTACTCACAGGGGTACTGAAGCTTTCTTT. Its protein is CASSTHRGTEAFF.